What follows are 14 T cell receptor beta chains derived from one specimen sequenced in a study of blood T cells in healthy people across ages. A second PCR, run for about 7 to 11 cycles, used a sample-barcoded 5' primer plus a J-beta primer mix. TCRdb re-analysed the 5' RACE reads in MiXCR, keeping a single row per CDR3 protein. The sample has about 1.5 million distinct CDR3 sequences; roughly 43% are singletons. The sample was blood. These receptors were obtained from a woman younger than 30 in good health.

V is TRBV13 and J is TRBJ2-7; D is undetermined. CDR1 is PRHDT, CDR2 FYEKMQ, per germline (reference sequence). Trimming stripped 2 bases from V and 2 bases from J, with 13 bases between. The CDR3 sequence is 15 residues long. CDR3 in amino acids: CASSLTEQLPYEQYF. Here the CDR3 DNA reads TGTGCCAGCAGCTTAACAGAACAGCTACCCTACGAGCAGTACTTC.

The chain is built from TRBV4-1 and TRBJ1-3; D gene ambiguous. The germline gives CDR1 MGHRA, CDR2 YSYEKL. The CDR3 covers 14 residues. The germline V and J ends were trimmed by 3 bases and 4 bases, with 10 bases remaining between them. CDR3 loop: CASSHPSSGNTIYF. The DNA of the CDR3 is TGCGCCAGCAGCCACCCTTCTTCAGGAAACACCATATATTTT.

The J gene is TRBJ2-7, the V gene TRBV10-3; D uncertain. Deletions cut 0 bases from V and 2 bases from J, with 11 bases between. Germline CDR1 is ENHRY and CDR2 is SYGVKD. CDR3 length equals 15 residues. CDR3 residues: CAISESFQEPYEQYF. As DNA, the CDR3 is TGTGCCATCAGTGAGTCGTTCCAGGAACCCTACGAGCAGTACTTC.

This chain joins TRBV10-3 and TRBJ2-4; 12 bases agree with TRBD1. Near its end, the DNA agrees better with TRBJ2-5, so the J call may be wrong. This CDR3 is 14 amino acids long. Germline V gene lookup returns CDR1 ENHRY and CDR2 SYGVKD. The CDR3 sequence is CAIRGQGARETQYF. CDR3 DNA sequence: TGTGCCATCAGGGGACAGGGGGCTCGGGAGACCCAGTACTTC.

This clonotype was recorded a few times. The gene calls are TRBV10-3 and TRBJ2-7; TRBD1 aligns across 8 bases. The germline V gene encodes CDR1 ENHRY and CDR2 SYGVKD. The CDR3 has 14 residues. The V gene end was trimmed by 3 bases and the J gene end by 1 base; junction bases not matched to a gene: 2. The CDR3 region has the DNA TGTGCCATCAGTGATAACAGGGGGTCCTACGAGCAGTACTTC. Its protein product is CAISDNRGSYEQYF.

The chain links TRBV6-6 to TRBJ1-1; D perhaps matches TRBD1 (5 bases). Germline V CDR1 and CDR2: MNHNY, SVGAGI (reference sequence). This CDR3 is 16 amino acids long. V shed 6 bases and J shed 0 bases, with 17 bases lying between them. CDR3 residues: CASSQRTGPMNTEAFF. DNA of the CDR3: TGTGCCAGCAGCCAACGAACGGGGCCCATGAACACTGAAGCTTTCTTT.

The V call is TRBV12-3 or TRBV12-4, the J call TRBJ2-7, with D tentatively TRBD1 (5 bases). This CDR3 is 14 amino acids long. The V end was cut by 5 bases, the J end by 7 bases, with 18 bases between. CDR3 DNA: TGTGCCAGCAGTCCGTCGCTCAGGGTTACTGAGCAGTACTTC. It is translated as CASSPSLRVTEQYF.

CDR3 in DNA: TGTGCCAGCCGAGAGTTAGCGGGAGGGAGTCTAGCCAAAAACATTCAGTACTTC. This encodes CASRELAGGSLAKNIQYF. V and J are TRBV28 and TRBJ2-4; 11 bases fit TRBD2. This CDR3 spans 18 amino acids. Trimming cost V 8 bases and J 0 bases; bases outside gene matches: 12. Germline V gives CDR1 MDHEN, CDR2 SYDVKM.

The CDR3 loop reads CASSQDFGVLGFAQYF. The DNA for the CDR3 is TGCGCCAGCAGCCAAGATTTCGGCGTACTAGGGTTTGCGCAGTATTTT. The chain employs TRBV4-3 and TRBJ2-3, with a weak D call TRBD2 (5 bases). From germline, CDR1 is LGHNA and CDR2 YSLEER. The V end was cut by 0 bases, the J end by 10 bases, with 20 bases between. The CDR3 is 16 residues long.

This sequence joins TRBV29-1 and TRBJ1-2, with D hard to call. V was clipped by 3 bases and J by 8 bases, with 7 bases between them. The CDR3 is 10 amino acids. The germline gives CDR1 SQVTM, CDR2 ANQGSEA. CDR3 in DNA: TGCAGCGTTGATAACGGCGGCTACACCTTC. Translation gives CSVDNGGYTF.

This clonotype was seen more than once but under ten times. The DNA for the CDR3 is TGTGCCAGCAGCCCCCGGACAGATTTAAACGAGCAGTACTTC. It is translated as CASSPRTDLNEQYF. This chain uses TRBV7-2 with TRBJ2-7, with D tentatively TRBD1 (6 bases). Per germline, CDR1 SGHTA and CDR2 FQGNSA. With 5 bases removed from V and 5 bases from J, the gap between germline ends came to 16 bases. The CDR3 runs to 14 residues.

The chain carries TRBV7-2 and TRBJ2-7; D uncertain. The CDR3 runs to 14 residues. Germline V gives CDR1 SGHTA, CDR2 FQGNSA. The V end lost 5 bases, the J end lost 4 bases, and 15 bases lay between the germline ends. CDR3 sequence: CASSPGGLIYEQYF. CDR3 DNA: TGTGCCAGCAGCCCCGGCGGCCTCATTTACGAGCAGTACTTC.

There are a few counts of this clonotype. The chain combines TRBV7-8 with TRBJ2-7; 8 bases are shared with TRBD2. This CDR3 has 16 amino acids. The ends lost 1 base at V and 7 bases at J; junction bases unmatched: 12. Germline V gene lookup returns CDR1 SGHVS and CDR2 FQNEAQ. CDR3 nucleotides: TGTGCCAGCAGCTTAGAGGGAACTAGCGGATACAATGAGCAGTACTTC. Protein sequence: CASSLEGTSGYNEQYF.

This clonotype was observed a single time. The chain recombines TRBV12-3 or TRBV12-4 with TRBJ1-2; D ambiguous. V was cut by 7 bases and J by 4 bases, with 22 bases left in between. This CDR3 has 16 residues. CDR3 loop: CASKRPGNPTSYGYTF. The CDR3 DNA follows: TGTGCCAGCAAGCGGCCCGGGAACCCCACGAGCTATGGCTACACCTTC.